This T cell receptor (beta chain) was sequenced for a study of cytomegalovirus exposure and HLA in healthy donors (TCRdb year 2017). In the study overall: In an earlier analysis of 587 of the donors, approximately 260 Gb of sequence data and some 100 million unique TCR beta sequences from about 179 million T cells were reported. Approximately 300 gigabases of sequencing data and around 80 million unique TCR sequences made up an early release that covered roughly 670 HLA-typed donors. The genetic ancestry cluster associated with self-reported Caucasian donors included over 80% of the 398 genotyped donors. The study aimed to test whether cataloging public T cell receptors could reveal signatures of past pathogen exposure. The T cell repertoires of some 670 subjects were profiled by immunosequencing and related to cytomegalovirus serostatus. Besides the first cohort of approximately 710 subjects, a separate validation cohort made up of 120 or so different subjects was used. High-throughput TCR immunosequencing, statistical association of individual TCRs with disease status, and machine learning were combined to predict cytomegalovirus infection status. To study patterns of TCR occurrence, a later analysis re-analyzed previously published TCR beta repertoires from under 750 donors and added high-resolution HLA genotyping. In the later analysis, no new phenotypic data were used to find candidate immune exposures; instead, reliance was placed on TCR beta sequences and their occurrence across donors. To decide whether each TCR beta V gene segment behaved as functional or pseudogenic, an earlier analysis of some 600 of the donors relied on high-throughput TCR beta sequencing. Donor age, sex, ethnicity and CMV serostatus were collected together with the repertoire data. Genome-wide SNP genotypes for about 60% of the roughly 670 donors were used in a later genetic analysis, which treated that subset as a discovery cohort. All discovery cohort repertoires had been generated using a single sequencing platform. Both class I and class II loci were covered by HLA typing, at four-digit resolution. The number of donors typed differed by locus, with about 629-630 for A, B, C, DRB1 and DQB1, 522 for DQA1, approximately 580 for DPA1, and under 490 for DPB1. Four to six DR-DQ haplotypes were handled as single units for association and clustering, since linkage in the cohort was strong. On average, over 200,000 unique TCR beta nucleotide sequences were sequenced per donor among several hundred genotyped donors of the cohort, with around 19% of those sequences being non-productive. Findings and caveats that apply to the study as a whole: For the cohort, immune exposure information was limited to CMV serostatus. When HLA alleles, especially DR and DQ, strongly co-occurred, TCR associations were difficult to assign to individual alleles. According to a later analysis, most CMV-associated TCR beta chains appeared to be HLA-restricted, and the HLA associations seemed to be driven largely by CMV exposure. V-gene and J-gene trimming of TCR beta chains was associated with a missense DCLRE1C variant in a later genetic analysis, and the association was replicated in an independent cohort. A few of the identified cytomegalovirus-associated TCR beta chains were confirmed in vitro to be specific for cytomegalovirus antigens. According to the authors, the approach could potentially be generalized to other disease states and immunological phenotypes. In the study, 164 TCR beta chains were listed as associated with cytomegalovirus. The classifier was reported to diagnose cytomegalovirus status with high specificity and sensitivity in both the original and validation cohorts. In a later analysis, HLA-associated TCR beta chains showed more clonal expansion and lower generation probabilities than non-associated chains that were equally common. In a later analysis, the rate of TCR association differed among HLA loci, with DRB1 alleles having the most associated TCRs and HLA-C alleles having the fewest. In a later analysis, some 18,000 TCR beta sequences were associated with specific HLA alleles at a false discovery rate of 0.05. Linkage disequilibrium might explain the correlated functional status among segregating V segments, but an unknown experimental factor could not be excluded. In an earlier analysis of under 600 of the donors, most TCR beta V segments were observed in productive rearrangements about 90% or about 30% of the time, broadly matching IMGT annotations. A later analysis reported that several top co-occurrence clusters appeared linked to parvovirus B19, influenza, CMV and Epstein-Barr virus. Presence/absence analyses assumed roughly uniform sequencing depth across donors, an assumption that may not hold. A later genetic analysis reported fewer N-insertions in productive TCRs among donors in an Asian-associated ancestry cluster than the roughly 670-donor mean. Because HLA typing was unavailable for some donors at each locus, only the typed subset was used in association tests. The earlier analysis of 450 to 700 of the donors excluded around 17 rarely observed V segments, including chromosome 9 orphons, because counts were too low. The 87-base-pair reads could not distinguish some IMGT-functional V segments, including TRBV6-2 and TRBV6-3, so those segments were excluded. Only TCR beta chains were sequenced in this cohort, and the absence of alpha or paired-chain data limited detectable features. Most TCR sequences were observed very rarely across donors, whereas some public TCRs were present in many individuals. A further reported finding was that TCR beta sequences accurately predicted the HLA-A and HLA-B alleles for most subjects in the first cohort. The sequencing pipeline was judged likely to have produced a cluster of highly shared sequence variants as a technical artifact.

Notes on this clone: Its specific antigen is unknown. It has no much larger one-base neighbor in the sample; base qualities were not kept.

From cysteine to phenylalanine, the CDR3 is 12 amino acids long. Only CDR3 DNA is held: 36 bases, read in frame from base 1. V and J are truncated by 4 bases and 5 bases respectively, leaving an intervening sequence of 9 bases. Looking up the germline V gene (reference sequence) yields CDR1 SGHNT and CDR2 YYREEE. Receptors were amplified or captured by the immunoSEQ multiplex PCR assay. For the multiplex PCR, a mixture combining 60 forward primers for TCR Vbeta segments and 13 reverse primers for TCR Jbeta segments was used. The CDR3 region of rearranged TCR beta genes was amplified from genomic DNA by a multiplex PCR assay. The amplified TCR beta libraries were sequenced on the Illumina HiSeq System as 87-base-pair reads. Per the source publication's procedure: In a later analysis, 80 million or so unique TCR beta chains were counted across the 650 to 700 repertoires, and roughly 11 million of these chains were shared by at least two donors. Raw reads were error-corrected and collapsed into unique sequences by a nearest-neighbor algorithm in which closely related sequences were merged to remove PCR and sequencing errors. Alignment of CDR3 sequences to IMGT reference sequences was used to assign V, D and J gene segments. Each retained sequence needed at least a six-nucleotide match to both a V gene segment and a J gene segment. A rearrangement was called productive if the CDR3 had no stop codons and remained in frame with V and J, and every other rearrangement was called non-productive. Following IMGT convention, CDR3 was defined as the stretch from the second conserved V-encoded cysteine to the conserved J-encoded phenylalanine. In an earlier analysis of more than 550 of the donors, sequences lacking an unambiguous match to a single V gene segment were excluded. In an earlier analysis of approximately 550 of the donors, V segments were called functional above 56.7% productive rearrangements and were called segregating when the between-donor standard deviation exceeded 5%. A statistical classification framework was built for diagnosing cytomegalovirus status from the catalog of TCR beta chain sequences. In a later analysis, V and J genes were assigned by comparing TCR nucleotide sequences against IMGT/GENE-DB human TR gene sequences. In a later analysis, CDR3 sequences and most-parsimonious VDJ recombination scenarios were assigned using the TCRdist pipeline. In a later analysis, each TCR beta chain was defined by its CDR3 amino acid sequence together with its V-gene family, and reads lacking a unique V-gene family were excluded. To address suspected cross-contamination and a sequencing artifact, a later analysis removed a few hundred highly shared, low-generation-probability nucleotide sequences. In a later analysis, a clonal expansion index for each public chain was calculated from normalized within-repertoire ranks of inferred template counts. A later analysis computed generation probabilities with a VDJ recombination model fitted to out-of-frame rearrangements, and checked the results against IGoR. A later analysis scored TCR-TCR, TCR-HLA and TCR-CMV co-occurrence with hypergeometric tests, applying a repertoire-size bias correction to TCR pairs. To estimate false discovery rates, a later analysis permuted the HLA or CMV assignments 20 times. In a later analysis, co-occurring TCRs were grouped using DBSCAN, and TCRdist sequence similarity was added for clustering within HLA-allele-positive subsets. Repertoires with fewer than 30,000 or more than 120,000 public chains were left out of co-occurrence clustering, as were five repertoires with anomalous nucleotide sharing. TCRdb's version of the immuneACCESS table is confined to in-frame rearrangements and falls short of the full clone set. An unresolved V gene accounts for under half of the shortfall where checked; the remainder is of unknown origin. V, J and clone size are taken as reported in that table, and D and trimming were inferred from the DNA itself. Within this sample are around 130,000 clones, with about four fifths of them counted one time only. The ten largest make up around 1.5% of the sample.

The cohort comprised around 690 healthy bone marrow donors. Cohort members were all nominally healthy when sampled, although unrecorded immune exposures were likely present. The donor tested CMV seronegative and was one of the 352 seronegative cohort members. Each donor provided a peripheral blood sample, and peripheral blood mononuclear cells were used for TCR beta sequencing. The Qiagen DNeasy Blood Extraction Kit was used to extract genomic DNA from the blood cell samples. The V gene is TRBV5-4 and the J gene is TRBJ1-2; no D segment can be confidently identified. The clonotype originates from a woman in her late teens or twenties in good health and CMV-seronegative. The sequenced material came from PBMCs. The nucleotide sequence is given as TGTGCCAGCAGCCAGGACTATTATGGCTACACCTTC. This encodes CASSQDYYGYTF.